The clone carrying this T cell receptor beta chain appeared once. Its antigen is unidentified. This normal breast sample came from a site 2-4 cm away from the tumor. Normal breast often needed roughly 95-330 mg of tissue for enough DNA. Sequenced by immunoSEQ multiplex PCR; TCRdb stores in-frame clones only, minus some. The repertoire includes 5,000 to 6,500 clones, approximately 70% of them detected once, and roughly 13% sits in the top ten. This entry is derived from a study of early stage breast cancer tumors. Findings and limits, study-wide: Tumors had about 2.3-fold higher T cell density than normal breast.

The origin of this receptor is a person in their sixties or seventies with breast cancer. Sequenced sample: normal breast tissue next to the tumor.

The CDR3 spells CASSGGQGSDTQYF. The CDR3 DNA sequence: TGTGCCAGCAGTGGGGGACAGGGGTCAGATACGCAGTATTTT. The chain couples TRBV2 to TRBJ2-3; 10 bases map to TRBD1. Trimming cost V 4 bases and J 4 bases; bases outside gene matches: 2. In germline, CDR1 is SNHLY, CDR2 FYNNEI. This CDR3 has 14 residues. Supplemented by reference TRBV2 and TRBJ2-3, the full variable domain reads EPEVTQTPSHQVTQMGQEVILRCVPISNHLYFYWYRQILGQKVEFLVSFYNNEISEKSEIFDDQFSVERPDGSNFTLKIRSTKLEDSAMYFCASSGGQGSDTQYFGPGTRLTVL.